The 30 T cell receptor beta chains below all came from one sample that was sequenced in a study of PD-L1 blockade in urothelial cancer. Sequencing was performed with immunoSEQ multiplex PCR; in TCRdb, only in-frame clones are kept and a portion is missing. Of 95,000 or so clones detected, roughly 84% appear once; the ten largest clones hold 2%. Time point noted: pretreatment peripheral blood. Specimen: PBMCs, collected around atezolizumab (anti-PD-L1) treatment. All receptors derive from a man in his sixties with urothelial cancer.

The chain has TRBV28 and TRBJ2-7; 8 bases are shared with TRBD2. CDR1 and CDR2 from the germline V gene are MDHEN and SYDVKM. There are 14 residues in the CDR3. J lost 6 bases, V lost 6 bases, and 10 bases had no gene match. CDR3 in DNA: TGTGCCAGCAGGTCGAGCGGGAGTTTCATCGAGCAGTACTTC. Amino acids: CASRSSGSFIEQYF.

This chain joins TRBV11-2 and TRBJ1-1; D might be TRBD1 (6 bases). In germline, CDR1 is SGHAT, CDR2 FQNNGV. V lost 3 bases and J 1 base, leaving 18 bases between the germline ends. This CDR3 contains 17 residues. The CDR3, as DNA: TGTGCCAGCAGCTTTGGGTTCTGGGGGCGAGGGAACACTGAAGCTTTCTTT. This sequence encodes CASSFGFWGRGNTEAFF. Filled out from reference TRBV11-2 and TRBJ1-1, the complete variable domain reads EAGVAQSPRYKIIEKRQSVAFWCNPISGHATLYWYQQILGQGPKLLIQFQNNGVVDDSQLPKDRFSAERLKGVDSTLKIQPAKLEDSAVYLCASSFGFWGRGNTEAFFGQGTRLTVV.

This chain joins TRBV7-9 and TRBJ2-7, with 10 bases matching TRBD2. The junction had 6 bases not matched to a gene; V was cut back by 4 bases and J by 0 bases. This CDR3 has 16 amino acids. From germline, CDR1 is SEHNR and CDR2 FQNEAQ (reference sequence). In DNA, the CDR3 is TGTGCCAGCAGCTACCGAGCGGGGGGGACCTCCTACGAGCAGTACTTC. This codes for CASSYRAGGTSYEQYF.

The CDR3: CASSLDGGQPQHF. CDR3 bases: TGTGCCAGCAGTTTAGACGGAGGCCAGCCCCAGCATTTT. The chain has TRBV28 and TRBJ1-5, with D unresolved. From germline, CDR1 is MDHEN and CDR2 SYDVKM. The CDR3 length is 13 residues. V was clipped by 2 bases and J by 7 bases, with 9 bases between them. The full variable domain, its missing parts supplied by reference TRBV28 and TRBJ1-5, is DVKVTQSSRYLVKRTGEKVFLECVQDMDHENMFWYRQDPGLGLRLIYFSYDVKMKEKGDIPEGYSVSREKKERFSLILESASTNQTSMYLCASSLDGGQPQHFGDGTRLSIL.

The chain joins TRBV4-2 to TRBJ2-1, with D perhaps TRBD2 (5 bases). Germline-derived CDR1 and CDR2 are LGHNA and YNFKEQ. This CDR3 has 14 residues. Trimming took off 5 bases at V and 5 bases at J, with 13 bases between the two ends. The CDR3 protein is CASSVQEGDNEQFF. The CDR3 nucleotides are TGTGCCAGCAGCGTTCAAGAGGGAGACAATGAGCAGTTCTTC.

The genes are TRBV29-1 and TRBJ2-1; D might be TRBD2 (5 bases). The germline V gene has CDR1 SQVTM and CDR2 ANQGSEA. V gave up 2 bases and J gave up 8 bases, with 10 bases separating them. The CDR3 has 12 residues. CDR3 loop: CSVELPGDEQFF. For the CDR3, the DNA is TGCAGCGTTGAACTACCCGGGGATGAGCAGTTCTTC.

CDR3 sequence reads: CASSFPDSQETQYF. The CDR3 region has the DNA TGTGCCAGCAGCTTTCCGGACAGCCAAGAGACCCAGTACTTC. The chain couples TRBV9 to TRBJ2-5; D is possibly TRBD1 (6 bases). V lost 4 bases and J lost 1, with 11 bases in between. From germline, CDR1 is SGDLS and CDR2 YYNGEE. CDR3 length equals 14 residues.

This chain uses TRBV18 with TRBJ1-2, with D unresolved. The V gene's germline CDR1 is KGHSH and CDR2 LQKENI. The CDR3 totals 14 residues. V was trimmed by 5 bases and J by 0 bases, leaving 10 bases between them. Written as DNA, the CDR3 is TGTGCCAGCTCATCGGAGATACCTAACTATGGCTACACCTTC. This sequence encodes CASSSEIPNYGYTF.

The chain joins TRBV4-1 to TRBJ2-7; 7 bases align to TRBD1. J gave up 3 bases and V 1 base, and 3 bases lay outside the gene matches. The germline CDR1 and CDR2 sequences are MGHRA and YSYEKL. The CDR3 runs 14 residues. CDR3 region: CASSQGQGIYEQYF. CDR3 coding DNA: TGCGCCAGCAGCCAAGGACAGGGCATCTACGAGCAGTACTTC.

The chain uses TRBV28 and TRBJ1-1; no clear D. CDR3 length equals 11 residues. V shed 7 bases and J shed 10 bases, with 13 bases lying between them. In germline, CDR1 is MDHEN, CDR2 SYDVKM. The CDR3 reads CASTSVSGAFF. Here the CDR3 DNA reads TGTGCCAGCACGAGTGTTTCGGGAGCTTTCTTT.

The chain joins TRBV10-3 to TRBJ2-1; 10 bases line up with TRBD2. The CDR3 sequence is 17 residues long. Germline CDR1 and CDR2: ENHRY and SYGVKD. J lost 10 bases, V lost 3 bases, and 15 bases had no gene match. DNA for the CDR3: TGTGCCATCAGTGAATCTCTAGGGCTAGCGGGAGATCAGGAGCAGTTCTTC. Amino acid sequence: CAISESLGLAGDQEQFF.

The V and J genes are TRBV19 and TRBJ2-2; TRBD1 might be the D (6 bases). Trimming took 6 bases from V and 0 from J, leaving 11 bases between them. The CDR3 spans 15 residues. CDR1 is LNHDA, CDR2 SQIVND, per germline (reference sequence). The CDR3 reads CASRIQGSNTGELFF. The DNA of the CDR3 is TGTGCCAGTAGAATACAGGGATCGAACACCGGGGAGCTGTTTTTT.

This chain joins TRBV28 and TRBJ2-2; TRBD1 matches at 9 bases. Per germline, CDR1 MDHEN and CDR2 SYDVKM. After removal of 2 bases from V and 8 bases from J, the junction contained 6 bases not matched to a gene. The CDR3 is made up of 15 amino acids. The CDR3 region is CASSLGDRVTGELFF. The CDR3 nucleotides are TGTGCCAGCAGTTTAGGGGACAGGGTAACAGGGGAGCTGTTTTTT. The variable domain in full, with the rest retrieved from reference TRBV28 and TRBJ2-2, is DVKVTQSSRYLVKRTGEKVFLECVQDMDHENMFWYRQDPGLGLRLIYFSYDVKMKEKGDIPEGYSVSREKKERFSLILESASTNQTSMYLCASSLGDRVTGELFFGEGSRLTVL.

The chain is built from TRBV18 and TRBJ2-7, with TRBD1 matching over 10 bases. This CDR3 region has 15 residues. Germline loops: CDR1 KGHSH, CDR2 LQKENI. V was pared by 4 bases and J by 2 bases, with 5 bases of the junction left unmatched. The CDR3 is CASSLGQGETYEQYF. CDR3 in DNA: TGTGCCAGCTCACTCGGACAGGGGGAAACCTACGAGCAGTACTTC.

The genes are TRBV18 and TRBJ2-7; tentative D call: TRBD1 (6 bases). The CDR3 runs 15 residues. CDR1 is KGHSH, CDR2 LQKENI, per germline. The V end lost 3 bases, the J end lost 0 bases, and 12 bases lay between the germline ends. CDR3 bases: TGTGCCAGCTCACCCGGCAGGGGCGCCTCCTACGAGCAGTACTTC. Translated, it gives CASSPGRGASYEQYF.

This rearrangement joins TRBV5-4 to TRBJ2-5; perhaps TRBD2 as D (6 bases). The CDR3 contains 15 residues. V lost 4 bases, J lost 2 bases, and 15 bases lay in between. The germline gives CDR1 SGHNT, CDR2 YYREEE (reference sequence). This CDR3 is CASSQPTGVQETQYF. The CDR3 nucleotides read TGTGCCAGCAGCCAACCGACGGGGGTTCAAGAGACCCAGTACTTC.

This clone came up once. The genes are TRBV11-1 and TRBJ1-1; the D gene is possibly TRBD1 (6 bases). Deletions cut 5 bases from V and 0 bases from J, with 13 bases between. The CDR3 is made up of 15 amino acids. In germline, CDR1 is SGHAT, CDR2 FQDESV (reference sequence). CDR3: CASSPGQTMNTEAFF. CDR3 in DNA: TGTGCCAGCAGCCCCGGACAGACTATGAACACTGAAGCTTTCTTT.

The V and J genes are TRBV29-1 and TRBJ1-1, with TRBD1 identical over 8 bases. There are 14 residues in the CDR3. CDR1 is SQVTM, CDR2 ANQGSEA, per germline. V dropped 6 bases and J dropped 8; count of bases not matched to a gene: 14. The CDR3 coding sequence is TGCAGCGTAAGAGGACAGGGCGGGATTGGAGAAGCTTTCTTT. Protein product: CSVRGQGGIGEAFF.

The chain links TRBV18 to TRBJ2-7; 9 nucleotides agree with TRBD2. The CDR3 is 15 residues long. Per the germline V gene, CDR1 is KGHSH and CDR2 is LQKENI. Trimming at V came to 2 bases and at J to 3 bases, leaving 5 bases not matched to a gene. The CDR3, as DNA: TGTGCCAGCTCACCAGGCCTAGCGGGGCTCTACGAGCAGTACTTC. This translates into CASSPGLAGLYEQYF.

This chain's CDR3 is CASRRTGGAEAFF. DNA of the CDR3: TGTGCCAGCAGACGGACAGGGGGAGCTGAAGCTTTCTTT. This chain links TRBV7-3 with TRBJ1-1; TRBD1 aligns across 10 bases. Germline loops: CDR1 SGHTA, CDR2 FQGTGA. The CDR3 extends over 13 amino acids. Trimming at V came to 6 bases and at J to 6 bases, leaving 4 bases not matched to a gene.

This chain links TRBV19 with TRBJ2-3, with D hard to call. V dropped 8 bases and J dropped 2 bases, with 11 bases sitting between them. CDR3 length equals 13 residues. Per germline, CDR1 LNHDA and CDR2 SQIVND (reference sequence). The CDR3 nucleotides are TGTGCCAGTCGACTCGCCTCCACAGATACGCAGTATTTT. Translating gives CASRLASTDTQYF.

The J gene is TRBJ2-1, the V gene TRBV9; D perhaps matches TRBD1 (6 bases). The CDR3 is 15 residues long. Germline CDR1 reads SGDLS; CDR2 reads YYNGEE. The ends were cut back, 4 bases at V and 7 bases at J, with 18 bases in the middle. The CDR3 protein is CASSPGQPNLNEQFF. The DNA for the CDR3 is TGTGCCAGCAGCCCAGGACAGCCAAACCTAAATGAGCAGTTCTTC.

The chain combines TRBV2 with TRBJ2-1; perhaps TRBD1 as D (5 bases). The ends were cut back, 6 bases at V and 0 bases at J, with 6 bases in the middle. This CDR3 spans 13 amino acids. Germline CDR1 reads SNHLY; CDR2 reads FYNNEI. DNA of the CDR3: TGTGCCAGCAGAGGGGACTCCTACAATGAGCAGTTCTTC. Translation gives CASRGDSYNEQFF.

The genes are TRBV27 and TRBJ2-7; 7 bases are a match to TRBD1. Trimming cost V 4 bases and J 2 bases; bases outside gene matches: 5. Germline V gives CDR1 MNHEY, CDR2 SMNVEV (reference sequence). This CDR3 has 14 amino acids. The CDR3 protein is CASSYATGTYEQYF. The CDR3 DNA reads TGTGCCAGCAGTTATGCGACAGGGACCTACGAGCAGTACTTC.

The rearrangement joins TRBV2 to TRBJ1-4; D unclear. The CDR3 covers 13 residues. V was trimmed by 6 bases and J by 3 bases, leaving 8 bases between them. Per the germline V gene, CDR1 is SNHLY and CDR2 is FYNNEI. CDR3 loop: CASRDLPNEKLFF. CDR3 coding DNA: TGTGCCAGCAGAGACTTACCTAATGAAAAACTGTTTTTT.

This chain uses TRBV27 with TRBJ2-5, with 9 nucleotides matching TRBD1. There are 15 residues in the CDR3. Germline V CDR1 and CDR2: MNHEY, SMNVEV (reference sequence). V trimming: 6 bases; J trimming: 4 bases; junction bases outside the gene matches: 9. The DNA of the CDR3 is TGTGCCAGCAGCCCCTGGGACAGGGTCACAGAGACCCAGTACTTC. This sequence encodes CASSPWDRVTETQYF.

The chain combines TRBV7-9 with TRBJ1-1; D perhaps matches TRBD1 (5 bases). CDR1 is SEHNR, CDR2 FQNEAQ, per germline (reference sequence). Trimming shortened V by 5 bases and J by 0 bases, and 10 bases separated the two germline ends. This CDR3 region has 14 residues. Here the CDR3 DNA reads TGTGCCAGCAGCGCGGACACCCTGAACACTGAAGCTTTCTTT. Its translation: CASSADTLNTEAFF.

The chain uses TRBV7-2 and TRBJ2-1; D may be TRBD2 (5 bases). V lost 1 base, J lost 5 bases, and 9 bases lay in between. The V gene's germline CDR1 is SGHTA and CDR2 FQGNSA. CDR3 length equals 14 residues. The chain's CDR3 is CASSLGTSHNEQFF. CDR3 sequence (DNA): TGTGCCAGCAGCTTAGGGACTTCACACAATGAGCAGTTCTTC.

The chain uses TRBV19 and TRBJ1-1, with 10 bases aligning to TRBD1. V gave up 6 bases and J gave up 5 bases; unmatched junction bases: 9. Germline CDR1 LNHDA, CDR2 SQIVND (reference sequence). The CDR3 contains 15 residues. The CDR3 DNA reads as TGTGCCAGTAGAGACAGGGGGCGCGGTGGAACTGAAGCTTTCTTT. Amino acids: CASRDRGRGGTEAFF. The whole variable domain, remainder taken from reference TRBV19 and TRBJ1-1, is DGGITQSPKYLFRKEGQNVTLSCEQNLNHDAMYWYRQDPGQGLRLIYYSQIVNDFQKGDIAEGYSVSREKKESFPLTVTSAQKNPTAFYLCASRDRGRGGTEAFFGQGTRLTVV.

J is TRBJ1-2 and V is TRBV28, with 8 bases aligning to TRBD1. CDR1 MDHEN and CDR2 SYDVKM come from the germline V gene. This CDR3 has 13 residues. Trimming at V came to 6 bases and at J to 2 bases, leaving 2 bases not matched to a gene. CDR3 in amino acids: CASRSGGNYGYTF. In DNA form, the CDR3 reads TGTGCCAGCAGGTCAGGGGGCAACTATGGCTACACCTTC.